The T cell receptor beta chain under discussion was sequenced for a study of control samples from healthy donors and cancer patients. Trimming pared 4 bases from V and 5 bases from J, leaving 21 bases between. Germline loops: CDR1 SGDLS, CDR2 YYNGEE. This CDR3 contains 16 residues. Method: immunoSEQ multiplex PCR; TCRdb's copy keeps in-frame clones and lacks some. The sample yields 170,000 or so clones, over 85% seen once. The specimen sequenced was blood. The chain joins TRBV9 to TRBJ2-5, with D possibly matching TRBD1 (7 bases). The TCR comes from a man aged 18-30 years in good health. The CDR3 bases are TGTGCCAGCAGCCTACTACAGGGGAGGTCGTATGAGACCCAGTACTTC. Amino acids: CASSLLQGRSYETQYF.